The rows below give T cell receptor beta chains drawn from one sample of a study of siplizumab effects on memory and regulatory T cells. The method was immunoSEQ multiplex PCR; TCRdb's version includes in-frame clones alone and lacks a portion of them. The sample has approximately 100,000 clones, 85% to 95% seen once. What was sequenced was non-Treg CD4+ T cells sorted from blood. Every receptor here comes from a human donor in good health. Both conserved end residues are part of each CDR3. The order of the fields is V gene, clone size, J gene, D gene, CDR3 DNA, CDR3 protein. The D gene is left open where the match is weak. Some rows mark clone size as missing; the rest say once, few, many or name a class of expanded clone.

TRBV7-9	.	TRBJ2-1	TRBD2	TGTGCCAGCAGGTCCGGGACTAGCGGGGGGGCAGGTCGGAATGAGCAGTTCTTC	CASRSGTSGGAGRNEQFF
TRBV27	.	TRBJ2-5	.	TGTGCCAGCAGTTGGGGGGAGACCCAGTACTTC	CASSWGETQYF
TRBV5-1	.	TRBJ2-7	.	TGCGCCAGCAGCTTGGCCGTGGGGATGGACGAGCAGTACTTC	CASSLAVGMDEQYF
TRBV28	once	TRBJ1-2	.	TGTGCCAGCAGTTTATACCAGGGATATGGCTACACCTTC	CASSLYQGYGYTF
TRBV7-9	.	TRBJ2-1	TRBD2	TGTGCCAGCGGGACTAGCGGGGCAAGTAGTGAGCAGTTCTTC	CASGTSGASSEQFF
TRBV4-3	.	TRBJ1-4	.	TGCGCCAGCAGCCGAGGAGCCCGGGACCTGAATGAAAAACTGTTTTTT	CASSRGARDLNEKLFF
TRBV5-4	.	TRBJ1-2	TRBD1	TGTGCCAGCAGCCGGAACAGGGGATGGGACTATGGCTACACCTTC	CASSRNRGWDYGYTF
TRBV19	.	TRBJ2-1	.	TGTGCCAGTAGTGCCCGGGACGGCTATTACAATGAGCAGTTCTTC	CASSARDGYYNEQFF
TRBV29-1	.	TRBJ1-1	.	TGCAGCGTTGACTCGTGGGGGGCCGCTACGGCTTTCTTT	CSVDSWGAATAFF
TRBV7-2	once	TRBJ1-2	.	TGTGCCAGCAGCTTCACAACAGGAGATTATGGCTACACCTTC	CASSFTTGDYGYTF
TRBV10-2	once	TRBJ1-4	.	TGCGCCAGCAGTGAAGGGTCCTGGGGGGAAAAACTGTTTTTT	CASSEGSWGEKLFF
TRBV28	.	TRBJ1-2	.	TGTGCCAGCAGCTCTCCGGGACACCCCGCCTATGGCTACACCTTC	CASSSPGHPAYGYTF
TRBV7-2	.	TRBJ2-7	TRBD2	TGTGCCAGCAGCGATCCTAGCGGGGTGCGCTACGAGCAGTACTTC	CASSDPSGVRYEQYF
TRBV6-6	.	TRBJ1-2	.	TGTGCCAGCAGTTACTACAGATTCTATGGCTACACCTTC	CASSYYRFYGYTF
TRBV6-5	.	TRBJ2-1	TRBD2	TGTGCCAGCAGTTATGCCAGCGGGGGGGCCTACAATGAGCAGTTCTTC	CASSYASGGAYNEQFF
TRBV18	few	TRBJ1-5	TRBD1	TGTGCCAGCTCATCGGGACAGGGGGTCGGTCAGCCCCAGCATTTT	CASSSGQGVGQPQHF
TRBV9	.	TRBJ2-2	.	TGTGCCAGCAGCCCCCGTAAGGGGGCCGGGGAGCTGTTTTTT	CASSPRKGAGELFF
TRBV9	.	TRBJ2-7	.	TGTGCCAGCAGCGCTGCCCCGAGGACGGGCGAGCAGTACTTC	CASSAAPRTGEQYF
TRBV30	.	TRBJ2-7	TRBD2	TGTGCCTGGAGTGGATCCCTGACTAGCGGGGGGACAATCTCCTACGAGCAGTACTTC	CAWSGSLTSGGTISYEQYF
TRBV28	.	TRBJ2-7	.	TGTGCCAGCAGTCGAGGGGGAACATCATACGAGCAGTACTTC	CASSRGGTSYEQYF
TRBV6-4	.	TRBJ1-6	.	TGTGCCAGCAGTGAGGGGGAGGCGGGTTCACCCCTCCACTTT	CASSEGEAGSPLHF
TRBV29-1	few	TRBJ1-1	TRBD1	TGCAGCGTTCGGAGGGGGACAGGGAACACTGAAGCTTTCTTT	CSVRRGTGNTEAFF
TRBV5-1	.	TRBJ2-2	TRBD2	TGCGCCAGCATGTTACTAGCGGGGATCGGGGAGCTGTTTTTT	CASMLLAGIGELFF
TRBV14	.	TRBJ1-3	.	TGTGCCAGCAGCCAAGATCAGGTTATTATTTCTGGAAACACCATATATTTT	CASSQDQVIISGNTIYF
TRBV27	.	TRBJ1-2	.	TGTGCCAGCAGTTTACGGCAGGGGAAGTATGGCTACACCTTC	CASSLRQGKYGYTF
TRBV5-6	.	TRBJ2-5	.	TGTGCCAGCAGCGGGCGGGTAGGGAGAGAGACCCAGTACTTC	CASSGRVGRETQYF
TRBV7-2	.	TRBJ2-5	.	TGTGCCAGCAGCGTCCCAATCAGGGTAGTGGGCCAAGAGACCCAGTACTTC	CASSVPIRVVGQETQYF
TRBV20-1	.	TRBJ2-7	.	TGCAGTGCTTCGGTGGGGGACGAGCAGTACTTC	CSASVGDEQYF
TRBV15	.	TRBJ2-5	TRBD2	TGTGCCACCAGCAGAGGACTAGCGGGAGGCCAAGAGGCCCAGTACTTC	CATSRGLAGGQEAQYF
TRBV19	.	TRBJ1-1	.	TGTGCCAGTACCCTACGGGCCTCTAACACTGAAGCTTTCTTT	CASTLRASNTEAFF
TRBV4-2	.	TRBJ1-1	.	TGTGCCAGCAGCCAAGGGGACGGGTCAGCCGACACTGAAGCTTTCTTT	CASSQGDGSADTEAFF
TRBV7-3	once	TRBJ1-2	TRBD1	TGTGCCAGCAGAGATCGCCCGGGACAGGGGTATGGCTACACCTTC	CASRDRPGQGYGYTF
TRBV27	.	TRBJ2-1	.	TGTGCCAGCAGGTCTACCGGGACTCTCCCCGAGGAGCAGTTCTTC	CASRSTGTLPEEQFF
TRBV5-1	once	TRBJ2-2	TRBD1	TGCGCCAGCAGCTTGGTGACAGGGATGGTGACCGGGGAGCTGTTTTTT	CASSLVTGMVTGELFF
TRBV6-1	.	TRBJ1-1	.	TGTGCCAGCAGTGAAGCGGGGCCGAACACTGAAGCTTTCTTT	CASSEAGPNTEAFF
TRBV12-5	.	TRBJ1-3	.	TGTGCTAGTGGTTTGGTAGTTGGAAGCAACTCTGGAAACACCATATATTTT	CASGLVVGSNSGNTIYF
TRBV9	once	TRBJ2-5	.	TGTGCCAGCAGCGTGGTCGCCCAAGAGACCCAGTACTTC	CASSVVAQETQYF
TRBV5-1	few	TRBJ2-7	.	TGCGCCACCCAGAGGGACACCAGCTCCTACGAGCAGTACTTC	CATQRDTSSYEQYF
TRBV7-3	.	TRBJ2-3	.	TGTGCCAGCAGCTCCGGGACTTCTAGCACAGATACGCAGTATTTT	CASSSGTSSTDTQYF
TRBV27	.	TRBJ1-6	TRBD1	TGTGCCAGCAGTTCTACAGGGGGTTCAGGTTCACCCCTCCACTTT	CASSSTGGSGSPLHF
TRBV7-2	.	TRBJ2-5	.	TGTGCCAGCAGCTTAGATAACACCCCGACGACCCAGTACTTC	CASSLDNTPTTQYF
TRBV25-1	few	TRBJ2-3	.	TGTGCCAGCAGTGAAGCGGGGATCTCTAGCACAGATACGCAGTATTTT	CASSEAGISSTDTQYF
TRBV5-1	.	TRBJ2-5	.	TGCGCCAGCGGATCCCAAGAGACCCAGTACTTC	CASGSQETQYF
TRBV4-1	.	TRBJ1-3	.	TGCGCCAGCAGCCAAATAGGTGGAAACACCATATATTTT	CASSQIGGNTIYF
TRBV6-5	.	TRBJ1-3	.	TGTGCCAGGGGGGGGGCGAGTGGAAACACCATATATTTT	CARGGASGNTIYF
TRBV2	once	TRBJ2-7	.	TGTGCCAGCAGTGAAGGACAGTGGAGCTCCTACGAGCAGTACTTC	CASSEGQWSSYEQYF
TRBV20-1	.	TRBJ1-4	.	TGCAGTGCTAGAAGGTGGGAAAAACTGTTTTTT	CSARRWEKLFF
TRBV18	.	TRBJ2-7	.	TGTGCCAGCTCCTCCGGGGTTGGCTACGAGCAGTACTTC	CASSSGVGYEQYF
TRBV2	.	TRBJ2-5	.	TGTGCCAGCCGCGGGGAACAGACCCAGTACTTC	CASRGEQTQYF
TRBV2	.	TRBJ2-7	TRBD1	TGTGCCAGCAGGGGACAGGGGGTATACGAGCAGTACTTC	CASRGQGVYEQYF
TRBV7-3	.	TRBJ1-2	.	TGTGCCAGCAGCTTAAGTCTGGCAGTTGGTGGCTACACCTTC	CASSLSLAVGGYTF
TRBV5-5	.	TRBJ1-6	.	TGTGCCAGCAGCTTGGCCTATAGCTCCTATAATTCACCCCTCCACTTT	CASSLAYSSYNSPLHF
TRBV5-1	.	TRBJ2-5	.	TGCGCCAGCAGCTACCCCGGGGAGACCCAGTACTTC	CASSYPGETQYF
TRBV19	.	TRBJ1-4	.	TGTGCCAGTAGTGGCCGGGGTCTATACTCAACTAATGAAAAACTGTTTTTT	CASSGRGLYSTNEKLFF
TRBV9	.	TRBJ2-2	TRBD1	TGTGCCAGCAGCACCGGACAGGGGTCCGGGGAGCTGTTTTTT	CASSTGQGSGELFF
TRBV20-1	.	TRBJ1-1	.	TGCAGTGCAGAGAGGGCCACTGAAGCTTTCTTT	CSAERATEAFF
TRBV2	.	TRBJ1-3	.	TGTGCCAGCAGTGGCCGGACACCTGGAAACACCATATATTTT	CASSGRTPGNTIYF
TRBV7-2	.	TRBJ2-1	TRBD2	TGTGCCAGCAGCATCCTTAGCGGGGGGACCTACAATGAGCAGTTCTTC	CASSILSGGTYNEQFF
TRBV19	.	TRBJ1-5	.	TGTGCCACCTTGTCAACATATAGCAATCAGCCCCAGCATTTT	CATLSTYSNQPQHF